This section outlines one T cell receptor beta chain sequence together with its context. V lost 4 bases to trimming and J lost 0 bases, with 10 bases between them. Germline lookup yields CDR1 WNHNN and CDR2 SYGVQD (reference sequence). The CDR3 contains 14 residues. The sample is drawn from a study of blood T cell repertoires in COVID-19. Sequencing was performed with immunoSEQ multiplex PCR; in TCRdb, only in-frame clones are kept and a portion is missing. The table shows 200,000 or so clones, with about 85% occurring only once. This receptor was taken from a man aged 50 to 60 who had recovered from COVID-19. Input material: peripheral blood. The V gene is TRBV10-1, the J gene TRBJ2-7; perhaps TRBD2 as D (6 bases). Here the CDR3 DNA reads TGCGCCAGCAGTGGGACTACGAACTCCTACGAGCAGTACTTC. This translates into CASSGTTNSYEQYF.